This TCR beta chain derives from a study of blood T cell repertoires in COVID-19. Study background: PBMCs, B-cell-depleted T cells, or T cells provided the cDNA or gDNA that made up the material.

Data came from immunoSEQ multiplex PCR; TCRdb stores just in-frame clones and leaves some out. The profile shows about 59,000 clones, less than 80% of them singletons. The CDR3 is 19 residues long. V dropped 2 bases and J dropped 5; count of bases not matched to a gene: 19. Sequencing input: peripheral blood. This sequence originates from a man in his 60s with acute or convalescent COVID-19. The rearrangement uses TRBV6-7 and TRBJ1-2; 8 nucleotides align to TRBD1. TRBV6-7 is treated as an ORF (open reading frame) with a function not yet certain. This chain's CDR3 is CASSYLPLIPGGADYGYTF. The CDR3 coding sequence is TGTGCCAGCAGTTACCTCCCACTCATTCCAGGGGGCGCCGATTATGGCTACACCTTC.